This TCR beta chain was profiled in a study of blood T cell repertoires in COVID-19 (TCRdb year 2020). For the wider study: Samples covering the acute and convalescent phases of COVID-19 were provided by collaborators in the United States, Italy and Spain. The prospective study material was composed of cDNA or gDNA derived from T cells, B-cell-depleted T cells, or PBMCs. The dataset comprised deeply sampled blood TCRbeta repertoires from subjects exposed to, actively infected with, or recovered from COVID-19. The repertoires were made available in a free public database intended to serve as a resource for research on the immune response to SARS-CoV-2. Samples were obtained from the ongoing ImmuneRACE study (first 160 participants) and from some 1,300 subjects provided by 6 global collaborators. The sample metadata nearly always contained a de-identified subject ID, COVID-19 status, age in years and sex. Where HLA class I and class II types were available, the types were taken from metadata supplied by the sample provider, not from assay-based typing. Summary of the overall study and its limitations: Clinical and demographic metadata were provided uncurated, with the amount varying by source and participant.

Of note for this clone: No cognate antigen has been identified for it. No base qualities exist here, and no much larger clone lies one base off it.

Trimming accounts for 4 bases at V and 2 bases at J, while the number of junction bases matched to no gene is 1. Looking up the germline V gene (reference sequence) yields CDR1 LGHDT and CDR2 YNNKEL. The CDR3 holds 13 amino acids from the cysteine to the phenylalanine. This entry keeps only the CDR3 DNA: 39 bases, framed from base 1. Each collaborating institution followed its own protocols to collect whole blood in K2EDTA tubes. For TCRbeta analysis, collaborator samples were shipped as frozen whole blood, as isolated PBMCs, or as DNA extracted from either sample type. TCRbeta CDR3 regions were amplified from genomic DNA using the immunoSEQ Assay, a bias-controlled multiplex PCR. From the authors' description of their analysis: The number of nucleated cells in each sample was estimated by amplification of reference gene primers within the assay. Sequence reads were collapsed and filtered to measure the absolute abundance of every unique TCRbeta CDR3 rearrangement. For each sample, productive Simpson clonality was calculated as the square root of Simpson's diversity index across productive rearrangements. The immuneACCESS repertoire file appears here via TCRdb, limited to in-frame rearrangements. These files lack a portion of the clones; in checked studies, under half of the deficit traces to unresolved V genes, and the cause of the others is not known. Clone size and V and J calls were adopted from that table, with D and trimming inferred from the DNA. This sample has hundreds of thousands of clones in its table, and about nine tenths of those were observed once. The top ten clonotypes cover more than 1.4% of the sample.

This TCR was sampled from a woman in her 30s with active or convalescent COVID-19. The V and J segments used are TRBV3-1 (or the pseudogene TRBV3-2) and TRBJ2-5; a stretch of 7 junction bases matches TRBD1. Sample: peripheral blood. The CDR3 here reads CASSRDRQETQYF. DNA sequence: TGTGCCAGCAGCCGGGACAGACAAGAGACCCAGTACTTC.